The 30 T cell receptor beta chains below come from one sample, sequenced in a study of shared clonotypes between healthy human individuals. Sequencing was performed with immunoSEQ multiplex PCR; in TCRdb, only in-frame clones are kept and a portion is missing. The profile shows 1.5 million to 2.5 million clones, just under 95% of them singletons. Terminally differentiated effector memory CD45RA+ cells were excluded by CCR7 positive selection of CD45RO-negative cells. The specimen sequenced was naive CD8+ T cells sorted from blood. The source of these receptors is a man younger than 30 in good health.

This chain connects TRBV27 to TRBJ2-7, with D tentatively TRBD2 (5 bases). CDR3 length: 15 residues. Germline CDR1 MNHEY, CDR2 SMNVEV (reference sequence). Trimming shortened V by 5 bases and J by 7 bases, and 21 bases separated the two germline ends. The CDR3 loop is CASSLVAAGSEEQYF. DNA of the CDR3: TGTGCCAGCAGTCTCGTAGCCGCGGGCTCGGAGGAGCAGTACTTC.

This rearrangement joins TRBV9 to TRBJ2-3; weak D call: TRBD2 (6 bases). Germline CDR1 is SGDLS and CDR2 is YYNGEE. CDR3 length: 15 residues. V dropped 0 bases and J dropped 6 bases, with 14 bases sitting between them. CDR3 coding DNA: TGTGCCAGCAGCGTAGGCGGGGCCTCTGGCGATACGCAGTATTTT. The encoded protein is CASSVGGASGDTQYF.

The rearrangement uses TRBV10-2 and TRBJ1-1; no firm D call. V was shortened by 0 bases and J by 4 bases, with 9 bases between the two germline ends. Germline assignment: CDR1 WSHSY and CDR2 SAAADI. The CDR3 extends over 14 amino acids. DNA for the CDR3: TGCGCCAGCAGTGAGTCAGGGCGTTTCACTGAAGCTTTCTTT. Amino acids: CASSESGRFTEAFF.

The chain carries TRBV6-1 and TRBJ2-5; 7 nucleotides match TRBD1. Germline CDR1 and CDR2: MNHNS and SASEGT. V dropped 3 bases and J dropped 2; count of bases not matched to a gene: 3. CDR3 length: 14 amino acids. The CDR3 sequence is CASSDWDRQETQYF. The DNA of the CDR3 is TGTGCCAGCAGTGACTGGGACAGACAAGAGACCCAGTACTTC.

The chain is built from TRBV11-2 and TRBJ2-7; perhaps TRBD2 as D (6 bases). This CDR3 is built from 15 residues. Per the germline V gene, CDR1 is SGHAT and CDR2 is FQNNGV. Trimming stripped 5 bases from V and 3 bases from J, with 17 bases between. The chain's CDR3 is CASSPGVGLSYEQYF. CDR3 DNA: TGTGCCAGCAGCCCCGGGGTGGGACTTAGCTACGAGCAGTACTTC.

The chain employs TRBV12-5 and TRBJ2-1, with 9 positions matching TRBD2. CDR1 and CDR2 from the germline V gene are LGHNT and FRNRAP. J lost 3 bases, V lost 5 bases, and 2 bases had no gene match. The CDR3 loop spans 14 amino acids. This chain's CDR3 is CASGSGGIYNEQFF. DNA for the CDR3: TGTGCTAGTGGTAGCGGGGGGATCTACAATGAGCAGTTCTTC.

The J gene is TRBJ2-7, the V gene TRBV7-2, with D possibly TRBD1 on 5 matching bases. The CDR3 has 15 amino acids. V shed 3 bases and J shed 2 bases, with 14 bases lying between them. CDR1 is SGHTA and CDR2 is FQGNSA in the germline V gene. CDR3 sequence: CASSLGPGLAYEQYF. The CDR3, as DNA: TGTGCCAGCAGCTTGGGCCCAGGGCTTGCCTACGAGCAGTACTTC. The variable domain in full, with the rest retrieved from reference TRBV7-2 and TRBJ2-7, is GAGVSQSPSNKVTEKGKDVELRCDPISGHTALYWYRQSLGQGLEFLIYFQGNSAPDKSGLPSDRFSAERTGGSVSTLTIQRTQQEDSAVYLCASSLGPGLAYEQYFGPGTRLTVT.

This chain links TRBV10-3 with TRBJ2-1, with a weak D call TRBD2 (5 bases). The CDR3 sequence is 14 residues long. Germline V CDR1 and CDR2: ENHRY, SYGVKD. The V end lost 2 bases, the J end lost 5 bases, and 10 bases lay between the germline ends. The CDR3 nucleotides are TGTGCCATCAGTGAGACCCGGGGAGACAATGAGCAGTTCTTC. It translates to CAISETRGDNEQFF.

The chain is built from TRBV6-1 and TRBJ2-2, with TRBD1 identical over 8 bases. The CDR3 runs 15 residues. Germline V gene lookup returns CDR1 MNHNS and CDR2 SASEGT. Losses at the gene ends were 7 bases for V and 2 bases for J; bases not matched to a gene: 6. The CDR3 nucleotides are TGTGCCAGCACCACGACAGGGGTCAACACCGGGGAGCTGTTTTTT. Its protein is CASTTTGVNTGELFF.

This clone was seen only once. The chain has TRBV4-3 and TRBJ2-3; 7 bases are a match to TRBD2. The CDR3 length is 16 residues. Germline V lookup: CDR1 LGHNA, CDR2 YSLEER. The junction had 11 bases not matched to a gene; V was cut back by 3 bases and J by 5 bases. The CDR3 nucleotides read TGCGCCAGCAGCCAGACCTGGGGGGGGGAGGTAGATACGCAGTATTTT. It specifies CASSQTWGGEVDTQYF.

The chain employs TRBV19 and TRBJ2-7; D remains ambiguous. Germline loops: CDR1 LNHDA, CDR2 SQIVND (reference sequence). The ends were cut back, 7 bases at V and 4 bases at J, with 14 bases in the middle. This CDR3 has 13 amino acids. CDR3 residues: CASTHSESYEQYF. In DNA, the CDR3 is TGTGCCAGTACCCACAGTGAGAGTTACGAGCAGTACTTC.

V gene TRBV27 combines with J gene TRBJ2-7; TRBD2 is a possible D gene (7 bases). This CDR3 spans 14 amino acids. Trimming removed 0 bases from V and 5 bases from J, with 11 bases in between. CDR1 and CDR2 (germline): MNHEY, SMNVEV (reference sequence). CDR3 nucleotides: TGTGCCAGCAGTTTATCGGGGGGGCGTAACGAGCAGTACTTC. Residues: CASSLSGGRNEQYF.

This clone was seen just once. The V call is TRBV12-5, the J call TRBJ2-7; no clear D. V lost 0 bases, J lost 6 bases, and 9 bases lay in between. This CDR3 is 13 amino acids long. CDR1 is LGHNT, CDR2 FRNRAP, per germline. DNA of the CDR3: TGTGCTAGTGGTTTGGTACTTCCCCCCGAGCAGTACTTC. Its translation: CASGLVLPPEQYF.

The chain employs TRBV5-1 and TRBJ2-1; no clear D. This CDR3 has 13 amino acids. The germline gives CDR1 SGHRS, CDR2 YFSETQ. The V gene lost 0 bases and the J gene lost 10 bases, with 11 bases spanning the gap. The CDR3 DNA sequence: TGCGCCAGCAGCTTGGAGGTGGCGTGGGAGCAGTTCTTC. As protein: CASSLEVAWEQFF.

With regard to this clone: Other DNA sequences from this sample encode an identical CDR3 as well. V and J are TRBV6-5 and TRBJ1-1; D gene ambiguous. Germline V gene lookup returns CDR1 MNHEY and CDR2 SVGAGI. The CDR3 is 13 amino acids. Trimming removed 3 bases from V and 5 bases from J, with 10 bases in between. The CDR3 DNA reads TGTGCCAGCAGTTATTCGAGGGATACTGAAGCTTTCTTT. Residues: CASSYSRDTEAFF.

The V gene is TRBV13, the J gene TRBJ1-1; TRBD1 agrees at 11 bases. This CDR3 is 15 amino acids long. V shed 4 bases and J 6 bases; nucleotides not matched to a gene: 7. Germline V gene lookup returns CDR1 PRHDT and CDR2 FYEKMQ (reference sequence). The CDR3 DNA reads TGTGCCAGCAGCTCCGGGACAGGGGGAAGATCTGAAGCTTTCTTT. It specifies CASSSGTGGRSEAFF. The full variable domain, completed using reference TRBV13 and TRBJ1-1, is AAGVIQSPRHLIKEKRETATLKCYPIPRHDTVYWYQQGPGQDPQFLISFYEKMQSDKGSIPDRFSAQQFSDYHSELNMSSLELGDSALYFCASSSGTGGRSEAFFGQGTRLTVV.

The CDR3 loop reads CAWSPPGQAYNEQFF. CDR3 bases: TGTGCCTGGAGTCCTCCGGGACAGGCGTACAATGAGCAGTTCTTC. The chain is built from TRBV30 and TRBJ2-1; 8 bases line up with TRBD1. Germline CDR1 is GTSNPN and CDR2 is SVGIG (reference sequence). The trim removed 2 bases at V and 4 bases at J, leaving 7 bases unmatched. There are 15 residues in the CDR3.

This clone was seen only once. The chain uses TRBV7-2 and TRBJ2-7; 9 nucleotides agree with TRBD2. Germline CDR1 reads SGHTA; CDR2 reads FQGNSA. The CDR3 sequence is 15 residues long. Trimming took 3 bases from V and 1 from J; bases not matched to a gene: 4. The CDR3 loop reads CASSFPAGGSYEQYF. DNA of the CDR3: TGTGCCAGCAGCTTCCCAGCGGGAGGTTCCTACGAGCAGTACTTC.

The chain couples TRBV5-6 to TRBJ2-1, with TRBD2 matching over 7 bases. V dropped 4 bases and J dropped 2; count of bases not matched to a gene: 6. CDR1 SGHDT and CDR2 YYEEEE come from the germline V gene. The CDR3 has 15 residues. The CDR3 DNA is TGTGCCAGCAGCGCCGGACTAGAAGCCTACAATGAGCAGTTCTTC. It specifies CASSAGLEAYNEQFF. Combining the CDR3 with reference TRBV5-6 and TRBJ2-1 gives the whole variable domain DAGVTQSPTHLIKTRGQQVTLRCSPKSGHDTVSWYQQALGQGPQFIFQYYEEEERQRGNFPDRFSGHQFPNYSSELNVNALLLGDSALYLCASSAGLEAYNEQFFGPGTRLTVL.

The chain carries TRBV7-9 and TRBJ1-5; unclear D gene. The CDR3 extends over 16 amino acids. Trimming removed 4 bases from V and 0 bases from J, with 13 bases in between. The germline gives CDR1 SEHNR, CDR2 FQNEAQ (reference sequence). Here the CDR3 reads CASSSGQAGSNQPQHF. DNA for the CDR3: TGTGCCAGCAGCTCCGGGCAGGCCGGTAGCAATCAGCCCCAGCATTTT.

This clone was recorded only once. The chain carries TRBV19 and TRBJ1-1, with D uncertain. The V gene lost 7 bases and the J gene lost 4 bases, with 19 bases spanning the gap. Per germline, CDR1 LNHDA and CDR2 SQIVND (reference sequence). The CDR3 totals 15 residues. For the CDR3, the DNA is TGTGCCAGTAAGGAGCAGGTGGGGAGTCCCACTGAAGCTTTCTTT. Translation gives CASKEQVGSPTEAFF.

The gene calls are TRBV19 and TRBJ1-5, with 7 positions matching TRBD1. The CDR3 has 15 amino acids. J was trimmed by 9 bases and V by 3 bases; bases with no gene match: 11. In germline, CDR1 is LNHDA, CDR2 SQIVND (reference sequence). This chain's CDR3 is CASSIWDSPTRPQHF. The CDR3 nucleotides are TGTGCCAGTAGTATCTGGGACAGCCCAACAAGGCCCCAGCATTTT.

The count of this clone is one. The chain carries TRBV7-8 and TRBJ2-7, with TRBD1 matching 8 bases. Per germline, CDR1 SGHVS and CDR2 FQNEAQ. V shed 5 bases, J shed 2 bases, and the junction held 8 bases outside the gene matches. The CDR3 length is 15 residues. CDR3 amino acids: CASSLGGTGPYEQYF. The CDR3 bases are TGTGCCAGCAGCCTCGGAGGGACAGGTCCCTACGAGCAGTACTTC.

This chain uses TRBV6-5 with TRBJ2-1, with D perhaps TRBD1 or TRBD2 (5 bases each). V dropped 6 bases and J dropped 4 bases, with 16 bases sitting between them. Looked up from germline, CDR1 is MNHEY and CDR2 is SVGAGI. The CDR3 has 15 residues. Here the CDR3 reads CASSPTQGPYNEQFF. CDR3 bases: TGTGCCAGCAGCCCCACCCAGGGACCATACAATGAGCAGTTCTTC.

CDR3 sequence: CASSEDAGPGEQYF. Written as DNA, the CDR3 is TGTGCCAGCAGTGAAGATGCGGGGCCCGGCGAGCAGTACTTC. The chain couples TRBV6-1 to TRBJ2-7; possible D gene TRBD2, 6 bases. CDR3 size: 14 residues. The germline CDR1 and CDR2 sequences are MNHNS and SASEGT. The ends were cut back, 1 base at V and 6 bases at J, with 13 bases in the middle.

The rearrangement joins TRBV27 to TRBJ2-2; the D gene is possibly TRBD2 (6 bases). CDR1 is MNHEY and CDR2 is SMNVEV in the germline V gene (reference sequence). This CDR3 comprises 16 residues. V dropped 5 bases and J dropped 3 bases, with 16 bases sitting between them. The CDR3 bases are TGTGCCAGCAGTCCCCCCTCGGGGGAGTACACCGGGGAGCTGTTTTTT. It translates to CASSPPSGEYTGELFF.

The chain employs TRBV2 and TRBJ2-7; 14 nucleotides line up with TRBD2. CDR1 is SNHLY, CDR2 FYNNEI, per germline. The J segment lost 6 bases and the V segment lost 4 bases, leaving 8 bases of the junction unmatched. CDR3 size: 16 residues. The CDR3 DNA reads as TGTGCCAGCAGTGTACCCGGGACTAGCGGGAGCGCCGAGCAGTACTTC. Protein sequence: CASSVPGTSGSAEQYF.

The V call is TRBV18, the J call TRBJ2-7; 8 bases agree with TRBD1. The CDR3 totals 12 residues. With 8 bases clipped from V and 6 bases from J, the junction kept 6 bases outside the gene matches. Germline V gene data show CDR1 as KGHSH and CDR2 as LQKENI. The CDR3 reads CASTDRGGEQYF. CDR3 bases: TGTGCCAGCACTGACAGGGGTGGCGAGCAGTACTTC.

In its sample, this clone was seen once. Other DNA sequences of this sample code for an identical CDR3. The V call is TRBV9, the J call TRBJ2-7, with TRBD2 as a possible D gene (7 bases). Germline CDR1 is SGDLS and CDR2 is YYNGEE. The V and J ends lost 3 bases and 2 bases respectively, with 12 bases between them. The CDR3 totals 14 residues. The CDR3 protein is CASSGVGGPYEQYF. The CDR3 coding sequence is TGTGCCAGCAGCGGAGTCGGGGGGCCCTACGAGCAGTACTTC.

The genes are TRBV2 and TRBJ1-1; D gene ambiguous. Germline V gene sequence: CDR1 SNHLY, CDR2 FYNNEI. The CDR3 has 16 amino acids. Trimming took off 0 bases at V and 4 bases at J, with 15 bases between the two ends. The CDR3 reads CASSEAHAELLTEAFF. The CDR3 DNA follows: TGTGCCAGCAGTGAAGCCCACGCGGAATTGCTCACTGAAGCTTTCTTT.